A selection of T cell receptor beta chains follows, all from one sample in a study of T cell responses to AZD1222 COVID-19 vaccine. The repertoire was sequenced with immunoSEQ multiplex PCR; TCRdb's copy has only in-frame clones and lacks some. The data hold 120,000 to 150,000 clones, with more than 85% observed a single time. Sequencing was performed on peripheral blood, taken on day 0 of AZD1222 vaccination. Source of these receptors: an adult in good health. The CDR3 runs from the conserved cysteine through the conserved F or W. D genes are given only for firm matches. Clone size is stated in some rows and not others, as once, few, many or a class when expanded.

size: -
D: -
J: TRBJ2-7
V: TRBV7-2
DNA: TGTGCCAGCAGGTGGGGCGGAGTAGCCTACGAGCAGTACTTC
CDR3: CASRWGGVAYEQYF

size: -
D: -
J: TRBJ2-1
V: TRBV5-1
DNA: TGCGCCAGCAGCTTGGTGGCGACTAGAGGGACGGGGCAGTTCTTC
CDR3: CASSLVATRGTGQFF

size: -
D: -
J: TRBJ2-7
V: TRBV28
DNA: TGTGCCAGCAGCCTCCGCGACTACGAGCAGTACTTC
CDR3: CASSLRDYEQYF

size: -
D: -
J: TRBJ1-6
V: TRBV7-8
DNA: TGTGCCAGCACCACCGGACAGTACCCCTCACCCCTCCACTTT
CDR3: CASTTGQYPSPLHF

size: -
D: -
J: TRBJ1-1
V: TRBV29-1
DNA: TGCAGCGTTGTGACTGGGGGCACTGAAGCTTTCTTT
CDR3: CSVVTGGTEAFF

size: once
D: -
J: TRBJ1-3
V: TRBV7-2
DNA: TGTGCCAGCAGCTTGCAGTTCTCTGGAAACACCATATATTTT
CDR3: CASSLQFSGNTIYF

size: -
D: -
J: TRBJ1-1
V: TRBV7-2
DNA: TGTGCCAGCAGCTTAGTTAGGGAGGGTACTGAAGCTTTCTTT
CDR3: CASSLVREGTEAFF

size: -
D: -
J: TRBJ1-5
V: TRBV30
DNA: TGTGCCTGGAGTACGACGTTAGATCAGCCCCAGCATTTT
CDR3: CAWSTTLDQPQHF

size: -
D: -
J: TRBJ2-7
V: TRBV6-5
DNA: TGTGCCAGCAGCCTAACCCGAGTTTCCGAGCAGTACTTC
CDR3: CASSLTRVSEQYF

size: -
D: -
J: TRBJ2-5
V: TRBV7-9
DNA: TGTGCCAGCAGCAACCGGGACCGCGGTCAAGAGACCCAGTACTTC
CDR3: CASSNRDRGQETQYF

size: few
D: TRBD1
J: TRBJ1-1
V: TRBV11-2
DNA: TGTGCCAGCAGCTCAGGGACAGGGCAAGCTTTCTTT
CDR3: CASSSGTGQAFF

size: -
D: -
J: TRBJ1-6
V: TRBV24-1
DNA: TGTGCCACCACCCAGGGACCCCCAGGCGATAATTCACCCCTCCACTTT
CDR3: CATTQGPPGDNSPLHF

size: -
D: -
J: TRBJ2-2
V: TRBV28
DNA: TGTGCCAGCAGTTCGGACGGAGCGAACACCGGGGAGCTGTTTTTT
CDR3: CASSSDGANTGELFF

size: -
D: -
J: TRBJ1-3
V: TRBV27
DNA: TGTGCCAGCAGTCGGGGGTATTCCCCGCCTGGAAACACCATATATTTT
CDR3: CASSRGYSPPGNTIYF

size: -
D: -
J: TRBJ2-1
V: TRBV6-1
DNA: TGTGCCAGCAGTGAAGCGCGAATATTGGGCAATGAGCAGTTCTTC
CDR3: CASSEARILGNEQFF

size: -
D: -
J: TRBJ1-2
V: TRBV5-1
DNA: TGCGCCAGCAGCCTTGAAATAGACCTAGGTGGCTACACCTTC
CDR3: CASSLEIDLGGYTF

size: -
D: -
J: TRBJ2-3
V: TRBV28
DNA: TGTGCCAGCAGTTTCGGTTTCTCAGATACGCAGTATTTT
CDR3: CASSFGFSDTQYF

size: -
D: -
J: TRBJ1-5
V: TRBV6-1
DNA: TGTGCCAGCAGTGAAGGCAGAGCTCGGAATCAGCCCCAGCATTTT
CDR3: CASSEGRARNQPQHF

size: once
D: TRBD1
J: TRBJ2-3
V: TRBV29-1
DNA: TGCGCTAAGACAGGGGGTACAGATACGCAGTATTTT
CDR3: CAKTGGTDTQYF

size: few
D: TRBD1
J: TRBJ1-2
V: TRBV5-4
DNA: TGTGCCAGCAGCCCTGGACAGGGGGCGTTCGGCTACACCTTC
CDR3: CASSPGQGAFGYTF

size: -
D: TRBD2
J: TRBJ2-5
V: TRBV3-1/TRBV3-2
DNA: TGTGCCAGCAGCCGACGACTAGCGGGAACAGGGGAGACCCAGTACTTC
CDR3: CASSRRLAGTGETQYF

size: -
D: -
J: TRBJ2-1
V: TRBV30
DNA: TGTGCCGGGGTACTTCTTAGGAATGAGCAGTTCTTC
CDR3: CAGVLLRNEQFF

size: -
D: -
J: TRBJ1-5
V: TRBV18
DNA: TGTGCCAGCTCAAACAGGGATAATCAGCCCCAGCATTTT
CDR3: CASSNRDNQPQHF

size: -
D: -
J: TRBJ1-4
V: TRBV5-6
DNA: TGTGCCAGCAGCTTGGGGAGTCCGGGTAATGAAAAACTGTTTTTT
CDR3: CASSLGSPGNEKLFF

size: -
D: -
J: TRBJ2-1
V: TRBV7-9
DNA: TGTGCCAGCAGCTTAGCCCCCTATAATGAGCAGTTCTTC
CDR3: CASSLAPYNEQFF

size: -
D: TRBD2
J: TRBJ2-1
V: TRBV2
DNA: TGTGCCAGCACGGGGGGACCCTACAATGAGCAGTTCTTC
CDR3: CASTGGPYNEQFF

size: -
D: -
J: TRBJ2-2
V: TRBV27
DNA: TGTGCCAGCAGTTTATCCGGAACCGGGGAGCTGTTTTTT
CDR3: CASSLSGTGELFF

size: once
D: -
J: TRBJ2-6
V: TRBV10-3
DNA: TGTGCCATCAGCTCTGAACGTCTCTCTGGGGCCAACGTCCTGACTTTC
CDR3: CAISSERLSGANVLTF

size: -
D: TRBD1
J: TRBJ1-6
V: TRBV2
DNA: TGTGCCAGTAGGACAGGGGTAGGTTCACCCCTCCACTTT
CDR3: CASRTGVGSPLHF

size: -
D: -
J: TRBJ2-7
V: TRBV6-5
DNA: TGTGCCAGTAACAACCGGGTCATCTCCTACGAGCAGTACTTC
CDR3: CASNNRVISYEQYF

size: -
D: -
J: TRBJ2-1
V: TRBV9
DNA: TGTGCCAGCAGCGCAGCTCTGTCTTACAGCTCCTACAATGAGCAGTTCTTC
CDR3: CASSAALSYSSYNEQFF

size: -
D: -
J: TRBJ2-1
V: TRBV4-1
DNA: TGCGCCAGCAGCCTTCAGGAGGATGAGCAGTTCTTC
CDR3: CASSLQEDEQFF

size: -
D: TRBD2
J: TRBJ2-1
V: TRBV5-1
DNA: TGCGCCAGCAGCTCGCTAGCGGGAGGGCCCGGTGAGCAGTTCTTC
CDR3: CASSSLAGGPGEQFF

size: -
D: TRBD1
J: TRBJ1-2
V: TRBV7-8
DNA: TGTGCCAGCAGCTTAGGGGCAGGGGGCTATGGCTACACCTTC
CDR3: CASSLGAGGYGYTF

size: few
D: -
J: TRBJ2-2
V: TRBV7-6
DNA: TGTGCCAGCAGCTTGGGACCACCATCGAACACCGGGGAGCTGTTTTTT
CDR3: CASSLGPPSNTGELFF

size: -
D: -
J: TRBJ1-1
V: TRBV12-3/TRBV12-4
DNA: TGTGCCAGCAGCCGGGAAAACACTGAAGCTTTCTTT
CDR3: CASSRENTEAFF

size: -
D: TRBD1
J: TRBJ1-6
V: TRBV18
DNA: TGTGCCAGCTCACGGGGGACAGATAATTCACCCCTCCACTTT
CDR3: CASSRGTDNSPLHF

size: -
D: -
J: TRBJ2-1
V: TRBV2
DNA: TGTGCCAGCAGATATCCCGGGCTGTCCAGGGATGAGCAGTTCTTC
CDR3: CASRYPGLSRDEQFF

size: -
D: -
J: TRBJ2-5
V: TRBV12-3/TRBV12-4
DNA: TGTGCCAGCAGCTTGACGGTAAAAGAGACCCAGTACTTC
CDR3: CASSLTVKETQYF

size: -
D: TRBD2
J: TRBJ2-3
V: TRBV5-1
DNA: TGCGCCAGCAGCCCGAGACTAGCGGAGATCACAGATACGCAGTATTTT
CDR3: CASSPRLAEITDTQYF

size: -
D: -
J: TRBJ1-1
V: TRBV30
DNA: TGTGCCGGCCTAGGGGACTCGAACACTGAAGCTTTCTTT
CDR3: CAGLGDSNTEAFF

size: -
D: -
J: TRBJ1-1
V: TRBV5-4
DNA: TGTGCCAGCAGCTTGTCACAGGGTGGAGCTTTCTTT
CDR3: CASSLSQGGAFF

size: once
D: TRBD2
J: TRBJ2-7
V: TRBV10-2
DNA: TGCGCCAGCAGGAGTAGCGGGAAAGGCTACGAGCAGTACTTC
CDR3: CASRSSGKGYEQYF